The T cell receptor (beta chain) under discussion was sequenced for a study of control samples from healthy donors and cancer patients. The repertoire was sequenced with immunoSEQ multiplex PCR; TCRdb's copy has only in-frame clones and lacks some. This table has around 140,000 clones, 91% appearing once. V dropped 3 bases and J dropped 2; count of bases not matched to a gene: 5. The CDR3 length is 15 residues. Germline CDR1 MDHEN, CDR2 SYDVKM. This chain joins TRBV28 and TRBJ2-3; 7 bases match TRBD1. The clonotype originates from a man aged 18 to 30 in good health. The sequenced material came from blood. This CDR3 reads CASSLIGQVTDTQYF. CDR3 DNA sequence: TGTGCCAGCAGTTTGATTGGACAGGTCACAGATACGCAGTATTTT.